Listed below are T cell receptor beta chains from one sample, sequenced in a study of T-cell reconstitution after alpha-beta-depleted transplantation in children. From the PCR reads, TCRdb called clonotypes with MiXCR, one entry per CDR3 protein. The table lists 400,000 to 500,000 distinct CDR3 sequences, 11% of them singletons, with approximately 5% in the top ten. The sample here was PBMCs from the stem cell graft donor, taken from the stem cell graft. The receptors come from a human donor who donated a stem cell graft to a child with acute myeloid leukemia. CDR3s include the opening cysteine and the closing phenylalanine or tryptophan. D genes are given only for firm matches. For some rows the clone size is stated as once, few or many, or as a class when expanded; others skip it.

TRBD2	.	TRBV5-6	TRBJ2-1	TGTGCCAGCAGCGCTGGGACTAGCAGATACAATGAGCAGTTCTTC	CASSAGTSRYNEQFF
.	many	TRBV12-3/TRBV12-4	TRBJ2-1	TGTGCCAGCAGCCAGAGGTGGAATGAGCAGTTCTTC	CASSQRWNEQFF
.	.	TRBV7-2	TRBJ2-1	TGTGCCAGCAGCTTAGGCCCGGGGGCCACGGTGGTATTCTTC	CASSLGPGATVVFF
TRBD1	.	TRBV15	TRBJ2-7	TGTGCCACCAGATACGGGACAGGGGCGTTCTACGAGCAGTACTTC	CATRYGTGAFYEQYF
.	.	TRBV5-1	TRBJ2-7	TGCGCCAGCAGCTTGGCCTGGGGGGACGGTTACGAGCAGTACTTC	CASSLAWGDGYEQYF
.	few	TRBV6-2/TRBV6-3	TRBJ2-1	TGTGCCAGCAGTTACTCGACCGGGACCGGCACAGGAGTCAGTATCGATGAGCAGTTCTTC	CASSYSTGTGTGVSIDEQFF
TRBD2	.	TRBV25-1	TRBJ2-1	TGTGCCAGCAGTGAATTACGTAGCGGGGCCGGAAGAAGCGGTGAGCAGTTCTTC	CASSELRSGAGRSGEQFF
.	many	TRBV7-2	TRBJ1-4	TGTGCCAGCAGCCTCTCCGGGGTCACGGGGGAAAAACTGTTTTTT	CASSLSGVTGEKLFF
TRBD1	.	TRBV6-5	TRBJ1-1	TGTGCCAGCAGTTACGGTGGGACAGGAGGGGACACTGAAGCTTTCTTT	CASSYGGTGGDTEAFF
.	few	TRBV5-1	TRBJ2-2	TGCGCCAGCAGCTGCCTTGGGGACTGCGCGAACACCGGGGAGCTGTTTTTT	CASSCLGDCANTGELFF
.	many	TRBV9	TRBJ2-3	TGTGCCAGCAGCGTAGCCGGGTTAGGGACAGATACGCAGTATTTT	CASSVAGLGTDTQYF
.	many	TRBV20-1	TRBJ1-1	TGCAGTTCCTCGATAAACACTGAAGCTTTCTTT	CSSSINTEAFF
.	few	TRBV6-2/TRBV6-3	TRBJ1-2	TGTGCCAGCGGGAGGGCAGGTGAAAACTATGGCTACACCTTC	CASGRAGENYGYTF
TRBD2	few	TRBV2	TRBJ2-1	TGTGCCACCAGGACTAGCGCAAACAATGAGCAGTTCTTC	CATRTSANNEQFF
.	many	TRBV12-3/TRBV12-4	TRBJ2-5	TGTGCCAGCAGTTCCGGGAATCAAGAGACCCAGTACTTC	CASSSGNQETQYF
TRBD1	.	TRBV10-3	TRBJ2-5	TGTGCCACCACCCCGGGACAGGGTGAGACCCAGTACTTC	CATTPGQGETQYF
.	.	TRBV29-1	TRBJ2-3	TGCAGCGTTGAAGGACAAGACACAGATACGCAGTATTTT	CSVEGQDTDTQYF
TRBD1	.	TRBV12-3/TRBV12-4	TRBJ1-2	TGTGACAGCAGTCATCGACAGGGGGATGGCTACACCTTC	CDSSHRQGDGYTF
TRBD1	few	TRBV27	TRBJ2-5	TGTGCCAGCAGTTTTACTTGGAAGGCAGGGGGAGAGACCCAGTACTTC	CASSFTWKAGGETQYF
.	many	TRBV5-5	TRBJ2-1	TGTGCCAGCAGCCCTCCGGGGGCGCGGAATGAGCAGTTCTTC	CASSPPGARNEQFF
.	.	TRBV7-9	TRBJ1-2	TGTGCCAGCTACCTCTATGGCTACACCTTC	CASYLYGYTF
.	few	TRBV5-1	TRBJ2-1	TGCGCCAGCAGCTTGCGGGGGGCGGCCAATGAGCAGTTCTTC	CASSLRGAANEQFF
.	.	TRBV6-5	TRBJ2-1	TGTGCCAGCCGTACGAACAATGAGCAGTTCTTC	CASRTNNEQFF
TRBD1	.	TRBV2	TRBJ1-2	TGTGCCAGCAGCGAAGGAGGGACAGGGTACTATGGCTACACCTTC	CASSEGGTGYYGYTF
.	.	TRBV20-1	TRBJ1-4	TGCAGTGCTAGAGATGTGCAGGGAGCAACTAATGAAAAACTGTTTTTT	CSARDVQGATNEKLFF
.	.	TRBV12-3/TRBV12-4	TRBJ2-3	TGTGCCAGCAGCCCCGAGGTGGCAGATACGCAGTATTTT	CASSPEVADTQYF
.	many	TRBV9	TRBJ2-1	TGTGCCAGCAGCCCACAAACGGACAATGAGCAGTTCTTC	CASSPQTDNEQFF
.	.	TRBV5-1	TRBJ1-2	TGCGCCAGCAGCTTGTCGGTGCTGGATGGCTACACCTTC	CASSLSVLDGYTF
TRBD2	few	TRBV9	TRBJ2-1	TGTGCCAGCAGCGGGACTAGCTCAGAACCCCACAATGAGCAGTTCTTC	CASSGTSSEPHNEQFF
TRBD2	.	TRBV27	TRBJ2-1	TGTGCCAGCAGTTTAAGTGGCCCTAGCGGGAGTACCTACAATGAGCAGTTCTTC	CASSLSGPSGSTYNEQFF
TRBD1	few	TRBV7-2	TRBJ2-3	TGTGCCAGCAGCCTCCGCCCCGGGACAGGGGTCACAGATACGCAGTATTTT	CASSLRPGTGVTDTQYF
TRBD1	.	TRBV20-1	TRBJ2-1	TGCAGTGCTAGAGTTTCGGACAGGGACTACAATGAGCAGTTCTTC	CSARVSDRDYNEQFF
.	many	TRBV12-3/TRBV12-4	TRBJ1-5	TGTGCCAGCAGCTCACCCGGTTGGCCCCAGCATTTT	CASSSPGWPQHF
.	.	TRBV12-3/TRBV12-4	TRBJ2-7	TGTGCCAGCAGCCCCGGGCGGGACCGTCCCTACGAGCAGTACTTC	CASSPGRDRPYEQYF
.	many	TRBV4-1	TRBJ2-3	TGCGCCTGCACAGATACGCAGTATTTT	CACTDTQYF
.	.	TRBV29-1	TRBJ2-1	TGCAGCGTTGATTTGTTCGGCGCGTACAATGAGCAGTTCTTC	CSVDLFGAYNEQFF
.	.	TRBV20-1	TRBJ2-2	TGCAGTGCTCGACTGACAGGCCACACCGGGGAGCTGTTTTTT	CSARLTGHTGELFF
.	many	TRBV10-3	TRBJ2-1	TGTGCCATCAGTGACTGGCAGAGCTCCTACAATGAGCAGTTCTTC	CAISDWQSSYNEQFF
.	.	TRBV6-1	TRBJ1-1	TGTGCCAGCAGGGACAGAGTCTTCACTGAAGCTTTCTTT	CASRDRVFTEAFF
TRBD1	.	TRBV3-1	TRBJ1-1	TGTGCCAGCAGCCACGACAGGGGGTATGTCAACGCTGAAGCTTTCTTT	CASSHDRGYVNAEAFF
.	.	TRBV21-1	TRBJ1-2	TGTGCCAGCAGCCCAAAGCCCCAAATACCGTCTGGTGGCTACACCTTC	CASSPKPQIPSGGYTF
.	.	TRBV5-1	TRBJ1-2	TGCGCCAGCAGCGAGACCGGGACAAGGGACTATGGCTACACCTTC	CASSETGTRDYGYTF
TRBD1	.	TRBV7-9	TRBJ2-4	TGTGCCAGCAGCTTAGCCGGACAGGGTGTAGCCAAAAACATTCAGTACTTC	CASSLAGQGVAKNIQYF
TRBD2	.	TRBV6-2/TRBV6-3	TRBJ2-7	TGTGCCAGCAGTTCTCACGGACTAGCGAGCTCCTACGAGCAGTACTTC	CASSSHGLASSYEQYF
.	.	TRBV2	TRBJ1-4	TGTGCCAGCAGTGAAGCGCTGTTCAGACCGCTACCAGAAAAACTGTTTTTT	CASSEALFRPLPEKLFF
.	few	TRBV30	TRBJ2-7	TGTGCCTGGAACTTACATCGGGGTAGCGGTTACGAGCAGTACTTC	CAWNLHRGSGYEQYF
TRBD1	.	TRBV12-3/TRBV12-4	TRBJ2-1	TGTGCCAGCAGTTCCGGGACAGGGGTGAATGAGCAGTTCTTC	CASSSGTGVNEQFF
.	few	TRBV29-1	TRBJ2-2	TGCAGCGTTGTTTTTCTAGCAGGCACCGGGGAGCTGTTTTTT	CSVVFLAGTGELFF
.	.	TRBV20-1	TRBJ2-3	TGCAGTGCTCCCGGGACCGCAAGCACAGATACGCAGTATTTT	CSAPGTASTDTQYF
.	.	TRBV14	TRBJ2-1	TGTGCCAGCAGCCAGGACCCATCTGAGCAGTTCTTC	CASSQDPSEQFF
.	few	TRBV12-3/TRBV12-4	TRBJ2-5	TGTGCCAGCAGTTTAGCGCCGGTCGCGAGGGGAAGGGACCAAGAGACCCAGTACTTC	CASSLAPVARGRDQETQYF
TRBD1	few	TRBV7-8	TRBJ1-2	TGTGCCAGCAGCAACGGACAGGGAGTAGGCTATGGCTACACCTTC	CASSNGQGVGYGYTF
.	few	TRBV12-3/TRBV12-4	TRBJ1-2	TGTGCCAGCAGTATAGGGACTAACTATGGCTACACCTTC	CASSIGTNYGYTF